The clone carrying this T cell receptor beta chain was seen a few times. This CDR3 has 15 residues. In germline, CDR1 is SGHRS, CDR2 YFSETQ. Trimming removed 2 bases at V and 2 bases at J, with 13 bases between. The data derive from a study of T cells in Graves' hyperthyroidism and ophthalmopathy. RNA transcripts served as the template for amplifying TCR beta CDR3 regions. First-round RT-PCR with HTBI primers amplified the TCR CDR3 region. One entry per CDR3 protein results from TCRdb running MiXCR on the multiplex PCR reads. Of about 250,000 distinct CDR3 sequences listed, about 24% were seen once; the top ten hold 35% to 40%. Fresh peripheral blood, around 10 ml, yielded the PBMCs.

Sequencing was done on a sample of blood. The chain uses TRBV5-1 and TRBJ2-5; the D call may be TRBD1 or TRBD2 (6 bases each). The clonotype originates from a woman in her forties with Graves' ophthalmopathy. The CDR3 DNA reads as TGCGCCAGCAGCTTTCCGGGGGCCATTCAAGAGACCCAGTACTTC. This sequence encodes CASSFPGAIQETQYF.